Listed here are 8 T cell receptor beta chains from one sample, sequenced in a study of T cells after posttransplantation cyclophosphamide. Busulfan-fludarabine conditioning, marrow transplant, and cyclophosphamide on days +3 and +4 were administered. TCRdb's copy holds only in-frame clones and misses some; the assay was immunoSEQ multiplex PCR. This table holds roughly 17,000 clones, roughly 73% found once. The source material was CD8+ T cells sorted from PBMCs, sampled approximately 1,900 days after a stem cell transplant with posttransplant cyclophosphamide. These receptors were obtained from a female patient in her thirties or forties who received an allogeneic stem cell transplant from a related donor, was CMV-positive, and had no GVHD. Some T cells may be provided by the graft donor.

The chain links TRBV23-1 to TRBJ2-7; 7 bases match TRBD1. TRBV23-1 is recorded as an ORF, its role being uncertain. V dropped 6 bases and J dropped 0; count of bases not matched to a gene: 5. The CDR3 is 14 amino acids. The CDR3 DNA follows: TGCGCCAGCAGCCCCGGACAGGTCTCCTACGAGCAGTACTTC. It codes for CASSPGQVSYEQYF.

The V and J genes are TRBV6-4 and TRBJ2-5; 7 bases are a match to TRBD1. The J call may be in error: the DNA end matches TRBJ2-7 better. This CDR3 has 17 residues. Germline V CDR1 and CDR2: MRHNA, SNTAGT. The CDR3 DNA follows: TGTGCCAGCAGTGACATTGGAGAAAGGGGGCCTCGGAACGAGCAGTACTTC. It specifies CASSDIGERGPRNEQYF.

This clone was seen a few times. This chain connects TRBV7-3 to TRBJ2-7, with 7 bases that match TRBD1. Unmatched junction bases numbered 4, after V lost 5 bases and J lost 3 bases. Germline V gene sequence: CDR1 SGHTA, CDR2 FQGTGA. The CDR3 sequence is 13 residues long. The CDR3 sequence is CASSRDSDYEQYF. Here the CDR3 DNA reads TGTGCCAGCAGCCGGGACAGTGACTACGAGCAGTACTTC.

The V and J genes are TRBV7-9 and TRBJ2-1, with 7 positions matching TRBD1. The V gene end was trimmed by 5 bases and the J gene end by 7 bases; junction bases not matched to a gene: 5. Germline V gene sequence: CDR1 SEHNR, CDR2 FQNEAQ (reference sequence). The CDR3 extends over 13 amino acids. CDR3 bases: TGTGCCAGCAGCCCTGCGACAGGGAATGAGCAGTTCTTC. It specifies CASSPATGNEQFF.

The CDR3 reads CASSPTGPLGDEQFF. Written as DNA, the CDR3 is TGTGCCAGCAGCCCCACCGGCCCCTTAGGGGATGAGCAGTTCTTC. The J gene is TRBJ2-1, the V gene TRBV7-3; D perhaps matches TRBD1 (5 bases). Deletions cut 5 bases from V and 8 bases from J, with 19 bases between. Germline V gives CDR1 SGHTA, CDR2 FQGTGA. The CDR3 is 15 amino acids.

This rearrangement joins TRBV13 to TRBJ2-5; D is uncertain. Germline loops: CDR1 PRHDT, CDR2 FYEKMQ (reference sequence). CDR3 size: 16 residues. Deletions cut 3 bases from V and 2 bases from J, with 16 bases between. This CDR3 is CASSFSQTRPQETQYF. As DNA, the CDR3 is TGTGCCAGCAGCTTCTCACAGACCCGACCTCAAGAGACCCAGTACTTC.

The count of this clone is one. The V gene is TRBV5-4, the J gene TRBJ2-7; 11 positions agree with TRBD2. J lost 5 bases, V lost 4 bases, and 11 bases had no gene match. The germline CDR1 and CDR2 sequences are SGHNT and YYREEE (reference sequence). The CDR3 contains 16 residues. DNA of the CDR3: TGTGCCAGCAGCCAGTTAGCGGGGGGGCAGATCCACGAGCAGTACTTC. Translation: CASSQLAGGQIHEQYF.

This clone was found once. DNA of the CDR3: TGCGCCAGCAGCCAAGATGCAGGGGGGCTCAACAATGAGCAGTTCTTC. It translates to CASSQDAGGLNNEQFF. The V gene is TRBV4-3, the J gene TRBJ2-1; possibly TRBD1 for D (7 bases). The CDR3 sequence is 16 residues long. V gave up 0 bases and J gave up 5 bases, with 14 bases separating them. Looked up from germline, CDR1 is LGHNA and CDR2 is YSLEER.